This T cell receptor beta chain was recovered during a study of T cell repertoires in cytomegalovirus infection (dated by TCRdb to between 2019 and 2020). About the full investigation: The HLA type of each donor mattered for the analysis, because public TCR beta signatures pointed to carriage of CMV infection along with the matching HLA type. The paper's findings and limits, for the study overall: Cumulative frequency of public TCR beta family members discriminated carriers of CMV infection plus the relevant HLA type in this cohort and an independent approximately 370-donor cohort. In the ex vivo response, HLA-C-restricted CMV-specific TCR beta clonotypes were dominant, and in two of eight donors the single most frequent clonotype came from this HLA-C-restricted group.

V was cut back by 1 base and J by 2 bases, leaving a gap of 5 bases between them. Its CDR3 holds 13 amino acids, cysteine through phenylalanine. Just CDR3 DNA is preserved here, 39 bases in frame from base 1. CDR1 and CDR2 were assigned from the germline V gene as SGHTA and FQGNSA. This clonotype occurred many times. It has no known antigen specificity. Within one base of it there is no much larger clone, and no base qualities were kept. Instrument on record: Illumina HiSeq 1500. TCRdb redid the processing of the public reads, applying fastp at Q25 and MiXCR, and retained in-frame beta chains. Here each entry gathers all rows of one CDR3 protein and keeps the most common genes and DNA. The sample records some 200,000 distinct CDR3 sequences, 9.5% of which are singletons. The leading ten clones occupy roughly 5.1% of the sample.

Sequencing used PBMCs. The V gene is TRBV7-2 and the J gene is TRBJ1-2; the D segment cannot be called with confidence. The TCR originated in a human donor in good health (CMV status not recorded). Some clones in this sample may be carry-over from other donors' samples. The CDR3 protein is CASSLDQNYGYTF. The sequence in DNA is TGTGCCAGCAGCTTAGATCAGAACTATGGCTACACCTTC.